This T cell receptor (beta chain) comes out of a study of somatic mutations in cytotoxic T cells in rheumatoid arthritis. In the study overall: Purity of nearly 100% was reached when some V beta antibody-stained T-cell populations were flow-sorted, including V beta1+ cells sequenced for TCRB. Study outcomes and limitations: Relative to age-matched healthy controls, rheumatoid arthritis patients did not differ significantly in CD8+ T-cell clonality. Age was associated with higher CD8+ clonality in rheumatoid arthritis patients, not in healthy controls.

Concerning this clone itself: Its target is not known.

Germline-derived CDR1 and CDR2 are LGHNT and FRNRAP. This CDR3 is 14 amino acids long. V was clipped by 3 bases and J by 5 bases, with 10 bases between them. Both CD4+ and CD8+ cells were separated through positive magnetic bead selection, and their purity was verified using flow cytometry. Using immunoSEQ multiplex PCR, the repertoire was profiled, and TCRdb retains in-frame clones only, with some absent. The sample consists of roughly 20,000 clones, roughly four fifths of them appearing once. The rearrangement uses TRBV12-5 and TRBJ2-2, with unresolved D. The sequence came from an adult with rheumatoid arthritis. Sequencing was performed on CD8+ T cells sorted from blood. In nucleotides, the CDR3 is TGTGCTAGTGGTTTTATTGTAACTACCGGGGAGCTGTTTTTT. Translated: CASGFIVTTGELFF.